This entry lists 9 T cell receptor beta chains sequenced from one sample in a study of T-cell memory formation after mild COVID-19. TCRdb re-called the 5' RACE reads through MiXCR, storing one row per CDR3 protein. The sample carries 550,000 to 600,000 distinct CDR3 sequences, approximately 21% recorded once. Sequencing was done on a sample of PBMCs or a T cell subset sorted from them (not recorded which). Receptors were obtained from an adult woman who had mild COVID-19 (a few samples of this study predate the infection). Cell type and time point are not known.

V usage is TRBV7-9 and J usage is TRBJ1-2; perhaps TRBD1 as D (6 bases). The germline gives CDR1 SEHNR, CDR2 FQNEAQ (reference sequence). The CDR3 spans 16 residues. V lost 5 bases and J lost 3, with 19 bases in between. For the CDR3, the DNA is TGTGCCAGCAGCCTGATTCGGGGGGCGCGAGACTATGGCTACACCTTC. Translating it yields CASSLIRGARDYGYTF.

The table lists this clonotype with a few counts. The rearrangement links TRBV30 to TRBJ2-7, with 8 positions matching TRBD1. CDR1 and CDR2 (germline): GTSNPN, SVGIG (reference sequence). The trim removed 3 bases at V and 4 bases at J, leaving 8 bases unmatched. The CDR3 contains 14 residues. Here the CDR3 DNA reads TGTGCCTGGAGGCGACCAGGGGGCTGGTACGAGCAGTACTTC. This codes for CAWRRPGGWYEQYF.

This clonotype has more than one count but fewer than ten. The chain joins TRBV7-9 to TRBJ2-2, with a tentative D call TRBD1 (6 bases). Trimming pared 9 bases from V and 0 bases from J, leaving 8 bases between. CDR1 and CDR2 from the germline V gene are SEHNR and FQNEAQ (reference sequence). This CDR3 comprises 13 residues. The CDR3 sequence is CASNRANTGELFF. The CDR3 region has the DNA TGTGCCAGTAACAGGGCGAACACCGGGGAGCTGTTTTTT.

CDR3 in amino acids: CASSSPTGLTGELFF. The CDR3 DNA reads TGTGCCAGCAGCAGCCCGACAGGGCTCACCGGGGAGCTGTTTTTT. The genes are TRBV11-3 and TRBJ2-2; 7 positions agree with TRBD1. The V and J ends lost 5 bases and 4 bases, in that order; junction bases with no gene match: 7. The CDR3 is 15 residues long. Germline V gene data show CDR1 as SGHNT and CDR2 as YENEEA.

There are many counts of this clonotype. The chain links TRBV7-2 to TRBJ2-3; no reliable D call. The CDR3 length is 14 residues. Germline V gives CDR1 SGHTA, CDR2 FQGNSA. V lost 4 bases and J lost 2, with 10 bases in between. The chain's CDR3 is CASSSYPNTDTQYF. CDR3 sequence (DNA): TGTGCCAGCAGCTCCTACCCGAACACAGATACGCAGTATTTT.

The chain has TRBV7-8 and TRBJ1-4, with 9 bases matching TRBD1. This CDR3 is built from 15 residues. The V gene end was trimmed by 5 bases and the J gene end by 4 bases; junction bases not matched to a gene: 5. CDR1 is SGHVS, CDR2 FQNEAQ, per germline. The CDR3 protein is CASSQQGAGNEKLFF. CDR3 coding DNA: TGTGCCAGCAGCCAACAGGGGGCGGGTAATGAAAAACTGTTTTTT.

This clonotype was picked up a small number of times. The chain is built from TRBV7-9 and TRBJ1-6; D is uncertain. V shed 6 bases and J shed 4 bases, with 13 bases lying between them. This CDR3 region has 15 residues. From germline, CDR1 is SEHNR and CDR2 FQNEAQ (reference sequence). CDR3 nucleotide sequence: TGTGCCAGCAGTTACCCAGGCGCGTATAATTCACCCCTCCACTTT. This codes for CASSYPGAYNSPLHF.

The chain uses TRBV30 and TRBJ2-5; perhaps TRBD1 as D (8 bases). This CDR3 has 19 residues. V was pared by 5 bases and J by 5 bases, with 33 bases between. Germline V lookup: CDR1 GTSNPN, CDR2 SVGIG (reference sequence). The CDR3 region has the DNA TGTGCCTGGGGGGGGGATCCTCGCGTACGGGACAGGCCCCTGGAGACCCAGTACTTC. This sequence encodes CAWGGDPRVRDRPLETQYF. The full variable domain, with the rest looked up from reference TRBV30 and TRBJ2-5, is SQTIHQWPATLVQPVGSPLSLECTVEGTSNPNLYWYRQAAGRGLQLLFYSVGIGQISSEVPQNLSASRPQDRQFILSSKKLLLSDSGFYLCAWGGDPRVRDRPLETQYFGPGTRLLVL.

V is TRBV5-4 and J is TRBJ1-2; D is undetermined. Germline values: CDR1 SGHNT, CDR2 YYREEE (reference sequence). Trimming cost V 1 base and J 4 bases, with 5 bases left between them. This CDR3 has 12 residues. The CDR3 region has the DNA TGTGCCAGCAGCTTGCAACCCTATGGCTACACCTTC. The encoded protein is CASSLQPYGYTF.